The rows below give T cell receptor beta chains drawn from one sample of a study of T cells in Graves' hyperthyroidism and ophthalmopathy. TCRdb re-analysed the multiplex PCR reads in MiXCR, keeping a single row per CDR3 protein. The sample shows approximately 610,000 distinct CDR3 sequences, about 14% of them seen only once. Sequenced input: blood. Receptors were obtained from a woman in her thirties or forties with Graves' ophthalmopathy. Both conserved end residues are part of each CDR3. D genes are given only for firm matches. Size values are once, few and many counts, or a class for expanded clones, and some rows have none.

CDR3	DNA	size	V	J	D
CSASGGREQETQYF	TGCAGTGCTAGCGGTGGGCGGGAACAAGAGACCCAGTACTTC	many	TRBV20-1	TRBJ2-5	.
CASSSSLQGALTGELFF	TGTGCCAGCTCTTCCTCCTTACAGGGGGCGCTGACCGGGGAGCTGTTTTTT	many	TRBV27	TRBJ2-2	TRBD1
CSVEPGQGYEQYF	TGCAGCGTTGAACCGGGACAGGGCTACGAGCAGTACTTC	many	TRBV29-1	TRBJ2-7	TRBD1
CASGDRGSNGYTF	TGTGCCAGCGGCGACAGGGGCTCTAATGGCTACACCTTC	many	TRBV6-5	TRBJ1-2	TRBD1
CASSQGAAIQETQYF	TGTGCCAGCAGCCAAGGGGCAGCTATTCAAGAGACCCAGTACTTC	.	TRBV4-2	TRBJ2-5	.
CASSTKSTRTYEQYF	TGTGCCAGTAGCACAAAGTCGACTAGAACCTACGAGCAGTACTTC	few	TRBV19	TRBJ2-7	.
CASSHGQIDQPQHF	TGTGCCAGCAGCCACGGACAGATAGATCAGCCCCAGCATTTT	few	TRBV3-1	TRBJ1-5	.
CASSQDLAGGTGELFF	TGTGCCAGCAGCCAAGATCTAGCGGGAGGGACCGGGGAGCTGTTTTTT	.	TRBV4-2	TRBJ2-2	TRBD2
CATSDAGVHQETQYF	TGTGCCACCAGTGATGCTGGAGTACACCAAGAGACCCAGTACTTC	many	TRBV24-1	TRBJ2-5	.
CASGVRSEQYF	TGTGCCAGCGGAGTTCGTTCCGAGCAGTACTTC	many	TRBV6-5	TRBJ2-7	.
CASRSNRNTEAFF	TGTGCCAGCCGAAGTAACCGGAACACTGAAGCTTTCTTT	many	TRBV19	TRBJ1-1	.
CASSLSAGGHEQYF	TGTGCCAGCAGCTTATCCGCGGGAGGCCACGAGCAGTACTTC	.	TRBV7-2	TRBJ2-7	TRBD2
CASTSIRLEREETQYF	TGTGCCAGCACCTCAATCCGACTAGAACGGGAGGAGACCCAGTACTTC	many	TRBV28	TRBJ2-5	.
CAIKGTGWHEQYF	TGTGCCATCAAGGGGACAGGGTGGCACGAGCAGTACTTC	many	TRBV10-3	TRBJ2-7	TRBD1
CASSFSGTIYTF	TGTGCCAGCAGCTTCAGCGGGACAATCTACACCTTC	many	TRBV11-2	TRBJ1-2	.
CASSLIRGVEAFF	TGTGCCAGCAGCTTGATTCGTGGGGTTGAAGCTTTCTTT	many	TRBV5-6	TRBJ1-1	.
CASSYSTASSYLYEQYF	TGTGCCAGCAGTTACTCGACAGCTAGCTCCTACCTCTACGAGCAGTACTTC	.	TRBV6-2/TRBV6-3	TRBJ2-7	.
CASSLATGPHF	TGTGCCAGCAGCTTGGCTACAGGGCCCCACTTT	.	TRBV11-1	TRBJ1-1	.
CSVEEGYTF	TGCAGCGTTGAAGAGGGCTACACCTTC	.	TRBV29-1	TRBJ1-2	.
CASSQDSAGNTIYF	TGTGCCAGCAGCCAAGATAGTGCAGGAAACACCATATATTTT	.	TRBV3-1	TRBJ1-3	.
CAWSPQGGSLGYTF	TGTGCCTGGAGTCCTCAGGGCGGTTCACTGGGCTACACCTTC	.	TRBV30	TRBJ1-2	.
CSARDPEGRTEAFF	TGCAGTGCTAGAGATCCGGAGGGACGAACTGAAGCTTTCTTT	many	TRBV20-1	TRBJ1-1	.
CASSSDGSSRQPQHF	TGTGCCAGCAGCTCAGATGGGAGTTCAAGGCAGCCCCAGCATTTT	.	TRBV7-3	TRBJ1-5	.
CASSYSGEFYEQYF	TGTGCCAGCAGTTACTCAGGGGAATTCTACGAGCAGTACTTC	many	TRBV6-5	TRBJ2-7	.
CASPPGGNTEAFF	TGTGCCAGTCCACCGGGGGGAAACACTGAAGCTTTCTTT	many	TRBV12-3/TRBV12-4	TRBJ1-1	.
CASSQDPSGSTDTQYF	TGCGCCAGCAGCCAAGACCCTAGCGGTAGCACAGATACGCAGTATTTT	few	TRBV4-1	TRBJ2-3	TRBD2
CASRTRQNIQYF	TGTGCCAGCAGGACCCGACAGAACATTCAGTACTTC	.	TRBV28	TRBJ2-4	.
CASSSGPWGYTF	TGTGCCAGCAGCTCGGGACCGTGGGGCTACACCTTC	many	TRBV7-2	TRBJ1-2	.
CSIEEPGQGYEQYF	TGCAGCATTGAAGAGCCTGGACAGGGGTACGAGCAGTACTTC	few	TRBV29-1	TRBJ2-7	TRBD1
CASREIGVGPNTEAFF	TGTGCCAGCAGGGAAATTGGGGTGGGACCGAACACTGAAGCTTTCTTT	many	TRBV6-1	TRBJ1-1	.
CASSQGLAIDTQYF	TGTGCCAGCAGCCAAGGACTAGCGATAGATACGCAGTATTTT	.	TRBV4-2	TRBJ2-3	TRBD2
CASSLGLDEAFF	TGCGCCAGCAGCTTGGGTTTGGATGAAGCTTTCTTT	.	TRBV5-1	TRBJ1-1	.
CASFQSGTGYGYTF	TGTGCCAGTTTTCAATCCGGGACAGGCTATGGCTACACCTTC	many	TRBV19	TRBJ1-2	TRBD1
CASSPQGRRDGYTF	TGTGCCAGCAGTCCACAGGGTAGGAGGGATGGCTACACCTTC	many	TRBV27	TRBJ1-2	.
CASRGGRGREQYF	TGTGCCAGCCGTGGCGGGAGAGGGCGCGAGCAGTACTTC	.	TRBV6-2/TRBV6-3	TRBJ2-7	TRBD2
CASSLVPHEEQYF	TGTGCCAGCAGCTTAGTGCCCCACGAGGAGCAGTACTTC	many	TRBV7-2	TRBJ2-7	.